The 29 T cell receptor beta chains below were found in one sample sequenced in a study of cytomegalovirus exposure and HLA in healthy donors. Amplification used 60 Vbeta primers and 13 Jbeta primers. The table came from immunoSEQ multiplex PCR; TCRdb's copy has only in-frame clones and leaves some out. The data show about 160,000 clones, with about 80% seen just once and roughly 2% held by the top ten. The sequencing sample was made of PBMCs. Source of these receptors: a man aged 40-49 years in good health and CMV-seronegative.

The chain has TRBV10-3 and TRBJ2-7; 14 bases are shared with TRBD2. The CDR3 covers 14 residues. V was clipped by 9 bases and J by 5 bases; unmatched bases: 6. Germline assignment: CDR1 ENHRY and CDR2 SYGVKD. The CDR3 sequence: CAMGTSGSVDEQYF. As DNA, the CDR3 is TGTGCCATGGGGACTAGCGGGAGTGTGGACGAGCAGTACTTC.

V and J are TRBV27 and TRBJ2-1; 7 nucleotides agree with TRBD1. The germline CDR1 and CDR2 sequences are MNHEY and SMNVEV (reference sequence). With V trimmed by 2 bases and J by 9 bases, 13 bases remained unmatched. CDR3 length equals 16 residues. CDR3 DNA: TGTGCCAGCAGTTTAGAGGGGGCAAGCCCCGGGCGTGAGCAGTTCTTC. Translating it yields CASSLEGASPGREQFF.

V and J are TRBV14 and TRBJ1-1; TRBD1 aligns across 9 bases. The CDR3 length is 18 residues. CDR1 is SGHDN and CDR2 is FVKESK in the germline V gene. V gave up 0 bases and J gave up 3 bases; unmatched junction bases: 11. The CDR3 is CASSQDWRGTGTDTEAFF. The CDR3 DNA sequence: TGTGCCAGCAGCCAAGATTGGCGGGGGACAGGGACTGACACTGAAGCTTTCTTT.

The chain carries TRBV21-1 and TRBJ1-4. TRBV21-1 counts as a pseudogene. This CDR3 has 17 amino acids. The CDR3: CASSGGTKCRANEKLFF. CDR3 sequence (DNA): TGTGCCAGCAGCGGGGGGACCAAGTGTCGGGCCAATGAAAAACTGTTTTTT.

This clone was recorded a few times. The V and J genes are TRBV27 and TRBJ2-7, with D perhaps TRBD1 (5 bases). The CDR3 contains 14 residues. Per germline, CDR1 MNHEY and CDR2 SMNVEV (reference sequence). V lost 6 bases to trimming and J lost 0 bases, with 12 bases between them. CDR3: CASRQGISSYEQYF. Written as DNA, the CDR3 is TGTGCCAGCAGGCAGGGTATTAGCTCCTACGAGCAGTACTTC.

The chain combines TRBV15 with TRBJ2-5; maybe TRBD2 (6 bases). Judging by the DNA end, TRBJ2-7 fits better; the J call may be wrong. The CDR3 runs 14 residues. CDR1 is LNHNV, CDR2 YYDKDF, per germline (reference sequence). The CDR3 here is CATSRGGNSYEQYF. Written as DNA, the CDR3 is TGTGCCACCAGCAGAGGCGGGAACAGCTACGAGCAGTACTTC.

The CDR3 bases are TGCGCCAGCAGCCCCCCCGGGACTCCGGAGCAGTTCTTC. Translation: CASSPPGTPEQFF. V gene TRBV4-3 combines with J gene TRBJ2-1; D may be TRBD2 (6 bases). V was clipped by 4 bases and J by 10 bases, with 14 bases between them. This CDR3 contains 13 residues. Looked up from germline, CDR1 is LGHNA and CDR2 is YSLEER.

This rearrangement joins TRBV5-8 to TRBJ2-5; the D gene is possibly TRBD2 (6 bases). V was shortened by 4 bases and J by 2 bases, with 12 bases between the two germline ends. Per germline, CDR1 SGHTS and CDR2 YDEGEE. The CDR3 runs to 14 residues. For the CDR3, the DNA is TGTGCCAGCAGCCCACGGACTATACAAGAGACCCAGTACTTC. As protein: CASSPRTIQETQYF. Full variable domain (remainder filled in from reference TRBV5-8 and TRBJ2-5): EAGVTQSPTHLIKTRGQQATLRCSPISGHTSVYWYQQALGLGLQFLLWYDEGEERNRGNFPPRFSGRQFPNYSSELNVNALELEDSALYLCASSPRTIQETQYFGPGTRLLVL.

The chain recombines TRBV5-6 with TRBJ2-7, with 7 bases fitting TRBD2. V lost 4 bases, J lost 4 bases, and 5 bases stayed unmatched. The CDR3 runs to 13 residues. In germline, CDR1 is SGHDT, CDR2 YYEEEE. Here the CDR3 DNA reads TGTGCCAGCAGCCGACCGGGGGGTTACGAGCAGTACTTC. It codes for CASSRPGGYEQYF.

This clone was seen more than once but under ten times. The genes are TRBV5-1 and TRBJ1-2; D perhaps matches TRBD1 (5 bases). V dropped 0 bases and J dropped 3 bases, with 6 bases sitting between them. This CDR3 is 13 amino acids long. Germline V gives CDR1 SGHRS, CDR2 YFSETQ. The CDR3 nucleotides read TGCGCCAGCAGCTTGGAGGGGTACTATGGCTACACCTTC. It translates to CASSLEGYYGYTF.

The rearrangement joins TRBV11-3 to TRBJ2-6; possible D gene TRBD1, 5 bases. There are 19 residues in the CDR3. V was trimmed by 2 bases and J by 0 bases, leaving 17 bases between them. Germline-derived CDR1 and CDR2 are SGHNT and YENEEA. The CDR3, as DNA: TGTGCCAGCAGCTTAAGTTGGGAAGGGGTGAACTCTGGGGCCAACGTCCTGACTTTC. Translation: CASSLSWEGVNSGANVLTF. The full variable domain, with the rest looked up from reference TRBV11-3 and TRBJ2-6, is EAGVVQSPRYKIIEKKQPVAFWCNPISGHNTLYWYLQNLGQGPELLIRYENEEAVDDSQLPKDRFSAERLKGVDSTLKIQPAELGDSAVYLCASSLSWEGVNSGANVLTFGAGSRLTVL.

The chain couples TRBV19 to TRBJ2-7; the match to TRBD1 covers 7 bases. Germline loops: CDR1 LNHDA, CDR2 SQIVND (reference sequence). This CDR3 has 14 amino acids. Unmatched junction bases numbered 4, after V lost 3 bases and J lost 2 bases. CDR3 loop: CASSMGDRAYEQYF. CDR3 bases: TGTGCCAGTAGTATGGGGGACAGAGCCTACGAGCAGTACTTC. The complete variable domain, with remaining parts taken from reference TRBV19 and TRBJ2-7, reads DGGITQSPKYLFRKEGQNVTLSCEQNLNHDAMYWYRQDPGQGLRLIYYSQIVNDFQKGDIAEGYSVSREKKESFPLTVTSAQKNPTAFYLCASSMGDRAYEQYFGPGTRLTVT.

The rearrangement uses TRBV18 and TRBJ2-5; D is unclear. CDR3 length: 14 residues. Germline V gene data show CDR1 as KGHSH and CDR2 as LQKENI. V was shortened by 3 bases and J by 4 bases, with 12 bases between the two germline ends. The DNA of the CDR3 is TGTGCCAGCTCACCTGGCGGATCTCGAGAGACCCAGTACTTC. This codes for CASSPGGSRETQYF.

The gene calls are TRBV28 and TRBJ1-5; D uncertain. The V end was cut by 5 bases, the J end by 4 bases, with 15 bases between. The CDR3 spans 15 residues. CDR1 is MDHEN and CDR2 is SYDVKM in the germline V gene. The CDR3 nucleotides read TGTGCCAGCAGTAGTGCCGGGGTGGGGAATCAGCCCCAGCATTTT. Its translation is CASSSAGVGNQPQHF.

The chain couples TRBV19 to TRBJ2-7; 9 nucleotides line up with TRBD2. Per the germline V gene, CDR1 is LNHDA and CDR2 is SQIVND (reference sequence). Trimming at V came to 5 bases and at J to 5 bases, leaving 10 bases not matched to a gene. The CDR3 runs 15 residues. CDR3 loop: CASSVTSGRVDEQYF. The CDR3 bases are TGTGCCAGTAGTGTGACTAGCGGTCGAGTAGACGAGCAGTACTTC.

V gene TRBV27 combines with J gene TRBJ1-2; TRBD1 might be the D (6 bases). Germline CDR1 and CDR2: MNHEY and SMNVEV (reference sequence). This CDR3 has 14 amino acids. The V gene lost 2 bases and the J gene lost 4 bases, with 11 bases spanning the gap. CDR3 nucleotides: TGTGCCAGCAGTTTACAGGGGATTGGCTATGGCTACACCTTC. It translates to CASSLQGIGYGYTF.

This clone has only one observation. The chain uses TRBV27 and TRBJ1-1, with D perhaps TRBD1 (5 bases). Germline assignment: CDR1 MNHEY and CDR2 SMNVEV (reference sequence). The CDR3 is 14 residues long. V gave up 6 bases and J gave up 5 bases, with 16 bases separating them. Written as DNA, the CDR3 is TGTGCCAGCAGCAAGACCAACAGGCGGACTGAAGCTTTCTTT. This translates into CASSKTNRRTEAFF.

The rearrangement uses TRBV10-3 and TRBJ1-5; no firm D call. The CDR3 extends over 13 amino acids. Trimming cost V 2 bases and J 6 bases, with 8 bases left between them. Germline V gene sequence: CDR1 ENHRY, CDR2 SYGVKD. The CDR3 nucleotides are TGTGCCATCAGTGAGGCGAGTAGTCAGCCCCAGCATTTT. It specifies CAISEASSQPQHF.

This clone has just one count. The chain recombines TRBV7-2 with TRBJ2-7; 10 nucleotides agree with TRBD1. After removal of 1 base from V and 4 bases from J, the junction contained 7 bases not matched to a gene. This CDR3 region has 16 residues. Per the germline V gene, CDR1 is SGHTA and CDR2 is FQGNSA. For the CDR3, the DNA is TGTGCCAGCAGCTTAGTTGGGACAGGGGTTGGGTACGAGCAGTACTTC. The encoded protein is CASSLVGTGVGYEQYF.

This clone was recorded once. CDR3 coding DNA: TGTGCCAGCAGTTTGGAACTAGCGGGAGTAAGTGAGCAGTTCTTC. It specifies CASSLELAGVSEQFF. The chain joins TRBV28 to TRBJ2-1, with TRBD2 identical over 11 bases. The ends lost 3 bases at V and 9 bases at J; junction bases unmatched: 7. CDR1 MDHEN and CDR2 SYDVKM come from the germline V gene. The CDR3 spans 15 residues.

This chain uses TRBV7-6 with TRBJ1-1, with 7 bases identical to TRBD1. Germline CDR1 SGHVS, CDR2 FNYEAQ. The CDR3 loop spans 14 amino acids. The V and J ends lost 0 bases and 7 bases, in that order; junction bases with no gene match: 5. This CDR3 reads CASSLAWSGGEAFF. The CDR3 bases are TGTGCCAGCAGCTTAGCCTGGTCAGGGGGTGAAGCTTTCTTT.

The chain links TRBV28 to TRBJ1-4; D perhaps matches TRBD1 (5 bases). CDR3 length: 14 residues. Trimming shortened V by 7 bases and J by 3 bases, and 12 bases separated the two germline ends. CDR1 and CDR2 (germline): MDHEN, SYDVKM. The CDR3 nucleotides read TGTGCCAGCACCAACTTGGGGCCTAATGAAAAACTGTTTTTT. Its translation is CASTNLGPNEKLFF.

The J gene is TRBJ2-7, the V gene TRBV4-1; 9 nucleotides line up with TRBD2. J lost 5 bases, V lost 4 bases, and 9 bases had no gene match. CDR3 length: 15 amino acids. CDR1 MGHRA and CDR2 YSYEKL come from the germline V gene. The CDR3, as DNA: TGCGCCAGCAGCCCGTTCCTAGCGGGATTAAACGAGCAGTACTTC. This sequence encodes CASSPFLAGLNEQYF.

The V gene is TRBV2, the J gene TRBJ2-2, with 8 bases fitting TRBD2. J lost 4 bases, V lost 6 bases, and 4 bases had no gene match. The CDR3 extends over 14 amino acids. CDR1 is SNHLY and CDR2 is FYNNEI in the germline V gene. CDR3 region: CASRTGTSTGELFF. In DNA, the CDR3 is TGTGCCAGCAGAACCGGGACTAGCACCGGGGAGCTGTTTTTT.

The chain carries TRBV6-1 and TRBJ2-5; D gene unclear. Per the germline V gene, CDR1 is MNHNS and CDR2 is SASEGT. The CDR3 is 13 residues long. Trimming removed 3 bases from V and 1 base from J, with 6 bases in between. The CDR3 coding sequence is TGTGCCAGCAGTGAGCAGTTCCAAGAGACCCAGTACTTC. Encoded protein: CASSEQFQETQYF.

The chain uses TRBV19 and TRBJ2-1, with 11 bases lining up with TRBD2. Germline CDR1 and CDR2: LNHDA and SQIVND (reference sequence). The length of the CDR3 is 14 residues. V lost 4 bases, J lost 7 bases, and 3 bases stayed unmatched. CDR3 DNA: TGTGCCAGTAGTACTAGCGGGAGGTGGAATGAGCAGTTCTTC. It is translated as CASSTSGRWNEQFF.

The CDR3 DNA reads as TGTGCCAGCACGACTAGCGGGCAGGACCAAGAGACCCAGTACTTC. Translation: CASTTSGQDQETQYF. This chain uses TRBV18 with TRBJ2-5; the match to TRBD2 covers 10 bases. Germline lookup yields CDR1 KGHSH and CDR2 LQKENI. Trimming cost V 8 bases and J 0 bases; bases outside gene matches: 6. The CDR3 sequence is 15 residues long.

As regards this clone: The junction shows a germline mismatch at one end, possibly a read error. Other DNA sequences in this sample translate to the same CDR3. The V call is TRBV7-7, the J call TRBJ2-5; 11 bases match TRBD2. CDR3 length equals 15 residues. Germline values: CDR1 SSHAT, CDR2 FNYEAQ (reference sequence). The DNA for the CDR3 is TGTGCTAGCAGCTTAGGGCTAGCGGGAGGAGAGACCCAGTACTTC. Protein product: CASSLGLAGGETQYF. Using reference TRBV7-7 and TRBJ2-5 for the parts outside the CDR3, the full variable domain is GAGVSQSPRYKVTKRGQDVTLRCDPISSHATLYWYQQALGQGPEFLTYFNYEAQPDKSGLPSDRFSAERPEGSISTLTIQRTEQRDSAMYRCASSLGLAGGETQYFGPGTRLLVL.

This chain connects TRBV5-6 to TRBJ1-3; D call uncertain. Per the germline V gene, CDR1 is SGHDT and CDR2 is YYEEEE. The length of the CDR3 is 14 residues. The germline V and J ends were trimmed by 0 bases and 3 bases, with 7 bases remaining between them. The CDR3 reads CASSLGPGGNTIYF. CDR3 nucleotides: TGTGCCAGCAGCTTGGGGCCTGGTGGAAACACCATATATTTT.